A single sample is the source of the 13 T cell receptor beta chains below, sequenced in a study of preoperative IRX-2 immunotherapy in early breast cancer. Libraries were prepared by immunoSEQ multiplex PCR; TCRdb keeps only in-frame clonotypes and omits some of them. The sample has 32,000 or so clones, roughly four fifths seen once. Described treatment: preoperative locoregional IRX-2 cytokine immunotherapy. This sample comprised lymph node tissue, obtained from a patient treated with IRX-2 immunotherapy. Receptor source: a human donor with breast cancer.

The CDR3: CASSPEPPTDTQYF. Written as DNA, the CDR3 is TGCGCCAGCAGCCCGGAACCCCCCACAGATACGCAGTATTTT. This chain connects TRBV5-1 to TRBJ2-3; D remains ambiguous. Trimming removed 4 bases from V and 2 bases from J, with 11 bases in between. The CDR3 extends over 14 amino acids. CDR1 and CDR2 (germline): SGHRS, YFSETQ.

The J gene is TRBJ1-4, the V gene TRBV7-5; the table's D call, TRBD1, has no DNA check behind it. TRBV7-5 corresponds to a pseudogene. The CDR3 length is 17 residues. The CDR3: CASSATGTGGEGEKLFF. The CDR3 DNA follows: TGTGCCAGCAGCGCGACCGGGACAGGGGGCGAGGGTGAAAAACTGTTTTTT.

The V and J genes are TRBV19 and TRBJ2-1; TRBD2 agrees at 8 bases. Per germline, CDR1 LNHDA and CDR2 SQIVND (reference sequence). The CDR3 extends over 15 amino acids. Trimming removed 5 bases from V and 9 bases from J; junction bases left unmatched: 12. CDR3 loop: CASSLASGFGVEQFF. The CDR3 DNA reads TGTGCCAGTAGTCTAGCTAGCGGGTTCGGAGTTGAGCAGTTCTTC.

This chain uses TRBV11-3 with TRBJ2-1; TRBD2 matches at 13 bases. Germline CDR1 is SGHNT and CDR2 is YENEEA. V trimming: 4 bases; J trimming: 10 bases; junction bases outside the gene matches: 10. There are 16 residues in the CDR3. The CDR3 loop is CASSSTSGRARQEQFF. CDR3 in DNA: TGTGCCAGCAGCTCAACTAGCGGGAGGGCGAGGCAGGAGCAGTTCTTC.

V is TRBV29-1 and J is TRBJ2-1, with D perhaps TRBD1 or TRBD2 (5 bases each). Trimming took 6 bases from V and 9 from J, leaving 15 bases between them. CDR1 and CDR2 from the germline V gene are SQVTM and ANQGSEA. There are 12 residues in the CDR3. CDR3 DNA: TGCAGCGTCCCGGGACCAACGATTGAGCAGTTCTTC. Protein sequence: CSVPGPTIEQFF.

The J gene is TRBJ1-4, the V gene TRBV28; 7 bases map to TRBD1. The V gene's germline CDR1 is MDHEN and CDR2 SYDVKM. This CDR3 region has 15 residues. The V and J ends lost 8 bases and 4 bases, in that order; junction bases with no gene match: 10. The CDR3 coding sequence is TGTGCCAGCCGAGCTCGACAGGGCATTAATGAAAAACTGTTTTTT. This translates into CASRARQGINEKLFF. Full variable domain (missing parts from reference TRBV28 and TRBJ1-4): DVKVTQSSRYLVKRTGEKVFLECVQDMDHENMFWYRQDPGLGLRLIYFSYDVKMKEKGDIPEGYSVSREKKERFSLILESASTNQTSMYLCASRARQGINEKLFFGSGTQLSVL.

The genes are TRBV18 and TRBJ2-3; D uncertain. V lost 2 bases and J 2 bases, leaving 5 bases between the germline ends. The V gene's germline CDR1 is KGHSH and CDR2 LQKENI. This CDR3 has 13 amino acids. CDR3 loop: CASSPGLTDTQYF. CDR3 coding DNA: TGTGCCAGCTCACCAGGGCTCACAGATACGCAGTATTTT. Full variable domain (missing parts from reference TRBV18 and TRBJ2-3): NAGVMQNPRHLVRRRGQEARLRCSPMKGHSHVYWYRQLPEEGLKFMVYLQKENIIDESGMPKERFSAEFPKEGPSILRIQQVVRGDSAAYFCASSPGLTDTQYFGPGTRLTVL.

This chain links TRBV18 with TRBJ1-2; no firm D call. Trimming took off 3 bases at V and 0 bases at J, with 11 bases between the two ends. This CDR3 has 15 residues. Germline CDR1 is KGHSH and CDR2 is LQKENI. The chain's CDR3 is CASSPSDTANYGYTF. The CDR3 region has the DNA TGTGCCAGCTCACCCTCCGACACCGCTAACTATGGCTACACCTTC.

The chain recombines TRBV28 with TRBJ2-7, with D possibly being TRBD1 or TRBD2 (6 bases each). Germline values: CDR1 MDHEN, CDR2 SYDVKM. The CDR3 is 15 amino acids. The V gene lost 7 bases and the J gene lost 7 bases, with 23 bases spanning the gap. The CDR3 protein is CASTRGGTPDYEQYF. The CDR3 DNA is TGTGCCAGCACCCGAGGGGGGACACCCGATTATGAGCAGTACTTC.

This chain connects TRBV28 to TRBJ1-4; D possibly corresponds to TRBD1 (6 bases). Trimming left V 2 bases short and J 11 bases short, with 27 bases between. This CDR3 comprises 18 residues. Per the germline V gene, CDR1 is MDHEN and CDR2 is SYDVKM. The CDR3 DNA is TGTGCCAGCAGTTTAGCCTACAGAAGCTTGCTACACAGGGATAAACTGTTTTTT. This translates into CASSLAYRSLLHRDKLFF. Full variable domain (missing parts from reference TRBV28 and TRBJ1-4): DVKVTQSSRYLVKRTGEKVFLECVQDMDHENMFWYRQDPGLGLRLIYFSYDVKMKEKGDIPEGYSVSREKKERFSLILESASTNQTSMYLCASSLAYRSLLHRDKLFFGSGTQLSVL.

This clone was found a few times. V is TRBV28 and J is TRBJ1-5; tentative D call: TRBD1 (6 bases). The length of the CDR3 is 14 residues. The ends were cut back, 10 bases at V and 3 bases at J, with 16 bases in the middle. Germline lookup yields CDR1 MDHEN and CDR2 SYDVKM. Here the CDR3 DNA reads TGTGCCACAGTGGGGGGCAGCAACAATCAGCCCCAGCATTTT. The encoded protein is CATVGGSNNQPQHF.

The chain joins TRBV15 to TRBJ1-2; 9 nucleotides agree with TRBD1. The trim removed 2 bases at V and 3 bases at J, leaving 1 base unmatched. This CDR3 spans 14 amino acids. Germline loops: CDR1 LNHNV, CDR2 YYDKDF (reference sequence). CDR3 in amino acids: CATSRRQGDYGYTF. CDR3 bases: TGTGCCACCAGCAGACGACAGGGGGACTATGGCTACACCTTC.

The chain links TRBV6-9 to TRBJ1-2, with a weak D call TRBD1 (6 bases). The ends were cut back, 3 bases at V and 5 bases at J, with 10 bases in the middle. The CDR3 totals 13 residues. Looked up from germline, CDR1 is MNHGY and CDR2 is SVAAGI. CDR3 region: CASSYGTIYGYTF. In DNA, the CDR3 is TGTGCCAGCAGTTACGGGACAATATATGGCTACACCTTC.